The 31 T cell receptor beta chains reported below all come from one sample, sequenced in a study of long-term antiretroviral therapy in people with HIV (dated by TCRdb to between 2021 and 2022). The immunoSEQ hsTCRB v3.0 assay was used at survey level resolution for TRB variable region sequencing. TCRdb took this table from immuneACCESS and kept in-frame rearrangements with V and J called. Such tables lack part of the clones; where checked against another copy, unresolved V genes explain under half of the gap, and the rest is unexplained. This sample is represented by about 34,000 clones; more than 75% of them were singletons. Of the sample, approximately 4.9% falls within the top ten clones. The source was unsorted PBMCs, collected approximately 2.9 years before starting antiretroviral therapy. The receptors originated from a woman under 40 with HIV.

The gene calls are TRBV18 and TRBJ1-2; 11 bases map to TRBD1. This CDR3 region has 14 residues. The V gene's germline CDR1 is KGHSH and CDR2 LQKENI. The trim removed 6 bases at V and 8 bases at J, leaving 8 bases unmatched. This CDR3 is CASSPDRGQGGYTF. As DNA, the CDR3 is TGTGCCAGCTCTCCGGACAGGGGGCAGGGAGGCTACACCTTC.

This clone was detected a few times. The CDR3 nucleotides are TGTGCCAGTAGTATACCGGGACAAACCAACACTGAAGCTTTCTTT. Protein: CASSIPGQTNTEAFF. This chain joins TRBV19 and TRBJ1-1; TRBD1 might be the D (6 bases). The CDR3 totals 15 residues. Per the germline V gene, CDR1 is LNHDA and CDR2 is SQIVND (reference sequence). Trimming took off 2 bases at V and 2 bases at J, with 12 bases between the two ends.

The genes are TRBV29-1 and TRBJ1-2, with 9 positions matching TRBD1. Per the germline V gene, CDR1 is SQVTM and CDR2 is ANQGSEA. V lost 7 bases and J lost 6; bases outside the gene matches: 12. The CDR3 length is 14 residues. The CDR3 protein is CSAPGTGRKDGYTF. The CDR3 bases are TGCAGCGCGCCGGGGACAGGGAGGAAAGATGGCTACACCTTC.

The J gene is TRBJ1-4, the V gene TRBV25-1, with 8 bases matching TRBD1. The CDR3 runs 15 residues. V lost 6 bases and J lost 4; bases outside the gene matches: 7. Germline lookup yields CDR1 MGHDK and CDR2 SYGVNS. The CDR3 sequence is CASRHLDRDNEKLFF. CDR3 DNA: TGTGCCAGCAGACACCTGGACAGGGATAATGAAAAACTGTTTTTT.

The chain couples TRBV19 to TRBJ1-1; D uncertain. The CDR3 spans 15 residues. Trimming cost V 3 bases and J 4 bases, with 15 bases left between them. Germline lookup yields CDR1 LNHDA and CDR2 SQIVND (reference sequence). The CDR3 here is CASSIDPEQSTEAFF. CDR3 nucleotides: TGTGCCAGTAGTATCGACCCCGAGCAGAGCACTGAAGCTTTCTTT. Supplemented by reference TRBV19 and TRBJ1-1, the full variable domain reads DGGITQSPKYLFRKEGQNVTLSCEQNLNHDAMYWYRQDPGQGLRLIYYSQIVNDFQKGDIAEGYSVSREKKESFPLTVTSAQKNPTAFYLCASSIDPEQSTEAFFGQGTRLTVV.

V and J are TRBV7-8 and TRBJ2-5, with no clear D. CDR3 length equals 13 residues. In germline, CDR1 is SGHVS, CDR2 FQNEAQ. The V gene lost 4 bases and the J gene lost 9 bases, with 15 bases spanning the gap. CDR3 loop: CASSYGLERAQYF. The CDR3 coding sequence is TGTGCCAGCAGCTACGGCCTAGAGAGAGCCCAGTACTTC.

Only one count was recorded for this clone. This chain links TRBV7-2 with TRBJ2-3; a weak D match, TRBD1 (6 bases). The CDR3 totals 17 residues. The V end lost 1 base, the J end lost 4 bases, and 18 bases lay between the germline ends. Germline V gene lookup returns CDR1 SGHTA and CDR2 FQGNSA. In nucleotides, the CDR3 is TGTGCCAGCAGCTTAGGCGGCAGGGGAAGGTTTGCAGATACGCAGTATTTT. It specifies CASSLGGRGRFADTQYF.

CDR3 nucleotides: TGTGCCAGCAGTGGGAGGACTAGCGGGGGCTTTTTGTACTTC. It encodes CASSGRTSGGFLYF. The chain employs TRBV2 and TRBJ2-5, with 13 bases fitting TRBD2. The germline V gene has CDR1 SNHLY and CDR2 FYNNEI. The CDR3 is 14 amino acids. J gave up 13 bases and V 4 bases, and 9 bases lay outside the gene matches. Based on the CDR3 plus reference TRBV2 and TRBJ2-5, the full variable domain is EPEVTQTPSHQVTQMGQEVILRCVPISNHLYFYWYRQILGQKVEFLVSFYNNEISEKSEIFDDQFSVERPDGSNFTLKIRSTKLEDSAMYFCASSGRTSGGFLYFGPGTRLLVL.

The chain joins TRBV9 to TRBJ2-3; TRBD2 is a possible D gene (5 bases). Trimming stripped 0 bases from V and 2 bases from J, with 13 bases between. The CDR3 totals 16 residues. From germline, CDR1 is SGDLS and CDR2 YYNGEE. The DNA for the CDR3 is TGTGCCAGCAGCGTAGGGGGAGTGGCATCCACAGATACGCAGTATTTT. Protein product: CASSVGGVASTDTQYF. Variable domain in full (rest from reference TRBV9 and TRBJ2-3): DSGVTQTPKHLITATGQRVTLRCSPRSGDLSVYWYQQSLDQGLQFLIQYYNGEERAKGNILERFSAQQFPDLHSELNLSSLELGDSALYFCASSVGGVASTDTQYFGPGTRLTVL.

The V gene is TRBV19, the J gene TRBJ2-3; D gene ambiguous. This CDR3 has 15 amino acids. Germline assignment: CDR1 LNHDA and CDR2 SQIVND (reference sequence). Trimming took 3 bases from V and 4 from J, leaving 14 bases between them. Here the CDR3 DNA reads TGTGCCAGTAGTATCGGGCCGGCGGCCCCAGATACGCAGTATTTT. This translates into CASSIGPAAPDTQYF.

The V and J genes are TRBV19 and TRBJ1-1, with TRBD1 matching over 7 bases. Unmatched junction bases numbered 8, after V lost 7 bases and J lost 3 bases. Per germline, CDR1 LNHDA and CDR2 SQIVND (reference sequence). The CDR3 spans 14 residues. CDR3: CASTDRVAHTEAFF. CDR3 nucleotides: TGTGCCAGTACCGACAGGGTTGCTCACACTGAAGCTTTCTTT.

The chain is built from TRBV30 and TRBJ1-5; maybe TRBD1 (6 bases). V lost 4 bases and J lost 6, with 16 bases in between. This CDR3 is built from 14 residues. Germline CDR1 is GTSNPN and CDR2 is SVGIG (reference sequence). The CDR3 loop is CAWKGGGKSQPQHF. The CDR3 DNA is TGTGCCTGGAAGGGGGGGGGCAAGAGTCAGCCCCAGCATTTT.

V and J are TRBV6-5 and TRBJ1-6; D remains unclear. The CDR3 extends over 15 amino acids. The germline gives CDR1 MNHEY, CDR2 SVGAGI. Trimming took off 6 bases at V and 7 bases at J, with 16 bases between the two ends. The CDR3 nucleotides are TGTGCCAGCAGCCGCGGCCGGCCCCGAAATTCACCCCTCCACTTT. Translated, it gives CASSRGRPRNSPLHF.

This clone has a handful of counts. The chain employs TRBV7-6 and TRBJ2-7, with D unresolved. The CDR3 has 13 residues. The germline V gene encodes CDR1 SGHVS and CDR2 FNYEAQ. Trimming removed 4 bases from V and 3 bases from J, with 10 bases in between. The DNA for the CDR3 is TGTGCCAGCAGCTCTCCTCGGGTCTACGAGCAGTACGTC. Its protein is CASSSPRVYEQYV.

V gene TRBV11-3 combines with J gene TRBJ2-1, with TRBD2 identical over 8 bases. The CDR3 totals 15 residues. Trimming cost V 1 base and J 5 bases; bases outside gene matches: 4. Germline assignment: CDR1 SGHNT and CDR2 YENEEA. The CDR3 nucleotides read TGTGCCAGCAGCTTAGGCTCGCGGGGGGACAATGAGCAGTTCTTC. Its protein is CASSLGSRGDNEQFF.

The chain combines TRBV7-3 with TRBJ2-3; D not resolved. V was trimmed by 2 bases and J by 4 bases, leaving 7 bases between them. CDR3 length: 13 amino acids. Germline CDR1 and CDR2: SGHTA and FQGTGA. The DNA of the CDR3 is TGTGCCAGCAGCTTAGGAAGGCCAGATACGCAGTATTTT. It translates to CASSLGRPDTQYF.

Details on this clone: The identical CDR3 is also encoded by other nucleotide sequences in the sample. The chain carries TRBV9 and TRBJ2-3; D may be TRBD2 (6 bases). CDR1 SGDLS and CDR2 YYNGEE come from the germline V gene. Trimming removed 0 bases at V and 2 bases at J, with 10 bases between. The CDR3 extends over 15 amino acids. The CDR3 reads CASSVGGVYTDTQYF. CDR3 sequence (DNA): TGTGCCAGCAGCGTAGGGGGGGTTTACACAGATACGCAGTATTTT.

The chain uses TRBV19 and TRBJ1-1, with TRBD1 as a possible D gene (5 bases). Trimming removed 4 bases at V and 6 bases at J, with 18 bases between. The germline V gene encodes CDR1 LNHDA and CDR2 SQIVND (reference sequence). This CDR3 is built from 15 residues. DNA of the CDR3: TGTGCCAGTAGTAGAAGTGGTACGGGGGTGCCTGAAGCTTTCTTT. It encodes CASSRSGTGVPEAFF.

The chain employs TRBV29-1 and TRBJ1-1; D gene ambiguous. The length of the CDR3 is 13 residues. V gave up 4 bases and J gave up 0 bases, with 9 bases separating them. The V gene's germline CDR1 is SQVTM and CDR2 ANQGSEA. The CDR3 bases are TGCAGCGTTGCCGGGCGTTTGAACACTGAAGCTTTCTTT. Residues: CSVAGRLNTEAFF.

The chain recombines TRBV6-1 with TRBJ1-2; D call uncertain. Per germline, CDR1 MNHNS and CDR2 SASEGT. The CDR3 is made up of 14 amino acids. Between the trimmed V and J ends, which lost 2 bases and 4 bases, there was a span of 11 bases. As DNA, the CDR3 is TGTGCCAGCAGTGAAACGCCGGGCCCCTATGGCTACACCTTC. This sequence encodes CASSETPGPYGYTF.

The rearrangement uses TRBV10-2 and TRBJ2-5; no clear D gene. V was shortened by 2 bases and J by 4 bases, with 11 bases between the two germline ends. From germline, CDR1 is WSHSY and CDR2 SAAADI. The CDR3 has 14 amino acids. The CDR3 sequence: CASSETVGIETQYF. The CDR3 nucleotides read TGCGCCAGCAGTGAGACAGTGGGGATAGAGACCCAGTACTTC.

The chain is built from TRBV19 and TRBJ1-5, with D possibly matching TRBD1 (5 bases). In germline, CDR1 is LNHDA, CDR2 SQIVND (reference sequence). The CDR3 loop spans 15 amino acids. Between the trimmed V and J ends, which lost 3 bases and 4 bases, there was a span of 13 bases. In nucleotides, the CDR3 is TGTGCCAGTAGTATTACAGGCATACAAAATCAGCCCCAGCATTTT. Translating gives CASSITGIQNQPQHF.

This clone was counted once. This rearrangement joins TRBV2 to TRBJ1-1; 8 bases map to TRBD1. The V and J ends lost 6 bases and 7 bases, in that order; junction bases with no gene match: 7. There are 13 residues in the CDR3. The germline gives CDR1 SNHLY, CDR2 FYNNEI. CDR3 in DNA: TGTGCCAGCAGGACAGGGGATCGGGGTGAAGCTTTCTTT. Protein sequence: CASRTGDRGEAFF. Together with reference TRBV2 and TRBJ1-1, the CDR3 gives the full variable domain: EPEVTQTPSHQVTQMGQEVILRCVPISNHLYFYWYRQILGQKVEFLVSFYNNEISEKSEIFDDQFSVERPDGSNFTLKIRSTKLEDSAMYFCASRTGDRGEAFFGQGTRLTVV.

The CDR3 protein is CAISERLGGQPQHF. CDR3 in DNA: TGTGCCATCAGTGAGCGACTTGGCGGACAGCCCCAGCATTTT. This chain uses TRBV10-3 with TRBJ1-5; D unresolved. V dropped 2 bases and J dropped 7 bases, with 12 bases sitting between them. The length of the CDR3 is 14 residues. Looked up from germline, CDR1 is ENHRY and CDR2 is SYGVKD.

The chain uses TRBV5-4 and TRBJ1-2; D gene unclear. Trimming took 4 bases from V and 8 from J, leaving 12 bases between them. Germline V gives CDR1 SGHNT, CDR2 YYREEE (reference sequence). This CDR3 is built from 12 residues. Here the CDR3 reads CASSAALEGYTF. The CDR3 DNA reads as TGTGCCAGCAGCGCAGCCCTGGAGGGCTACACCTTC.

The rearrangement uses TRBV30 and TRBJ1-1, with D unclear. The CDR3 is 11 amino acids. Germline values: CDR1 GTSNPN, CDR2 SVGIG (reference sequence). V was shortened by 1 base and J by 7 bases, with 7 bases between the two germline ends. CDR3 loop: CAWSARREAFF. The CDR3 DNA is TGTGCCTGGAGTGCGCGCCGTGAAGCTTTCTTT. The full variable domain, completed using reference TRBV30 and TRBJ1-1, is SQTIHQWPATLVQPVGSPLSLECTVEGTSNPNLYWYRQAAGRGLQLLFYSVGIGQISSEVPQNLSASRPQDRQFILSSKKLLLSDSGFYLCAWSARREAFFGQGTRLTVV.

As DNA, the CDR3 is TGCGCCAGCACCCGGGACAGGAATGAAAAACTGTTTTTT. Translating it yields CASTRDRNEKLFF. This chain connects TRBV5-1 to TRBJ1-4; 8 nucleotides agree with TRBD1. CDR1 and CDR2 from the germline V gene are SGHRS and YFSETQ. The CDR3 runs to 13 residues. J was trimmed by 5 bases and V by 6 bases; bases with no gene match: 3.

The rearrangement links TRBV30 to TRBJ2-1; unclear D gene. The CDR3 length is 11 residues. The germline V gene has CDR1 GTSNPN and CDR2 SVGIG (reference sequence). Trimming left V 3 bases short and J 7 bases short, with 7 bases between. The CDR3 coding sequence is TGTGCCTGGAGGGGCTATAATGAGCAGTTCTTC. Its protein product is CAWRGYNEQFF.

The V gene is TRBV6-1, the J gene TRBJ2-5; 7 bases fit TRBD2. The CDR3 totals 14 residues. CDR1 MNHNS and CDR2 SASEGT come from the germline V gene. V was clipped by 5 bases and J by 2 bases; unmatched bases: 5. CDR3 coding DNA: TGTGCCAGCAGTCCCAGCGGGAATCAAGAGACCCAGTACTTC. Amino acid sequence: CASSPSGNQETQYF.

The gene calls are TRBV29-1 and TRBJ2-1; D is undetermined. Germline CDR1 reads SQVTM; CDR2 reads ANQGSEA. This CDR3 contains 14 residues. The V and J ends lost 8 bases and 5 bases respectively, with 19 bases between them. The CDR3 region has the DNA TGCAGCACTTATAGGCTAGATCCAAACAATGAGCAGTTCTTC. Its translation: CSTYRLDPNNEQFF.

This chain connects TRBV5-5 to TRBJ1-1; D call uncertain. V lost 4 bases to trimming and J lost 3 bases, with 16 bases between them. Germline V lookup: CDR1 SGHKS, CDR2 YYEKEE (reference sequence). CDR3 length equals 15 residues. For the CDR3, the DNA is TGTGCCAGCAGCACCAAGACCGACGGTTACACTGAAGCTTTCTTT. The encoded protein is CASSTKTDGYTEAFF.